This TCR beta chain is from a study of cytomegalovirus exposure and HLA in healthy donors. This clone showed up many times. The antigen is undetermined. This CDR3 spans 15 amino acids. The V end was cut by 0 bases, the J end by 0 bases, with 6 bases between. Germline CDR1 MGHRA, CDR2 YSYEKL. The method was immunoSEQ multiplex PCR; TCRdb's version includes in-frame clones alone and lacks a portion of them. The table has 150,000 to 200,000 clones, 84% seen once. Points from the study as a whole: The TCR clusters that emerged in the first cohort tended, a later analysis found, to co-occur in the approximately 110 validation repertoires.

Specimen: PBMCs. The J gene is TRBJ1-3, the V gene TRBV4-1; D gene ambiguous. The sequence was collected from a young man in good health and CMV-seropositive. The CDR3 spells CASSQDPGSGNTIYF. The CDR3 DNA is TGCGCCAGCAGCCAAGATCCAGGCTCTGGAAACACCATATATTTT.